These 27 T cell receptor beta chains were sequenced from one sample in a study of CD8 T cells in Susac syndrome. Random hexamers were used to reverse transcribe roughly 0.45 to 1 ug of RNA. MiXCR, applied by TCRdb to the immunoSEQ multiplex PCR reads, yields one record per CDR3 protein. The sample has fewer than 150,000 distinct CDR3 sequences, 94% seen once. The material sequenced was CD8+ T cells from PBMCs. Source of these receptors: a human donor in good health.

The V gene is TRBV9, the J gene TRBJ1-5; D might be TRBD1 (6 bases). Germline CDR1 reads SGDLS; CDR2 reads YYNGEE. V dropped 0 bases and J dropped 4 bases, with 11 bases sitting between them. There are 15 residues in the CDR3. The CDR3 DNA follows: TGTGCCAGCAGCGTAGGATCAGGGGCGAATCAGCCCCAGCATTTT. It encodes CASSVGSGANQPQHF.

This clonotype showed up just once. The V and J genes are TRBV29-1 and TRBJ2-7; 7 nucleotides align to TRBD2. The length of the CDR3 is 14 residues. The J segment lost 2 bases and the V segment lost 5 bases, leaving 9 bases of the junction unmatched. CDR1 is SQVTM, CDR2 ANQGSEA, per germline. The CDR3 DNA follows: TGCAGCGTTTGGGGGAGGGACCGACCCTACGAGCAGTACTTC. Translated, it gives CSVWGRDRPYEQYF.

V is TRBV9 and J is TRBJ2-7, with D possibly being TRBD2 (6 bases). Germline V gene data show CDR1 as SGDLS and CDR2 as YYNGEE. V gave up 0 bases and J gave up 2 bases, with 9 bases separating them. This CDR3 spans 14 amino acids. In DNA form, the CDR3 reads TGTGCCAGCAGCGTAGGTGGCGGGACCTACGAGCAGTACTTC. Translated: CASSVGGGTYEQYF.

This chain joins TRBV9 and TRBJ2-3; no firm D call. With 2 bases removed from V and 2 bases from J, the gap between germline ends came to 3 bases. The CDR3 is 12 amino acids. Per the germline V gene, CDR1 is SGDLS and CDR2 is YYNGEE. Written as DNA, the CDR3 is TGTGCCAGCAGCGTGAACACAGATACGCAGTATTTT. Protein product: CASSVNTDTQYF.

The chain combines TRBV9 with TRBJ2-7; the D gene is possibly TRBD2 (6 bases). Per the germline V gene, CDR1 is SGDLS and CDR2 is YYNGEE. The CDR3 length is 14 residues. Between the trimmed V and J ends, which lost 3 bases and 2 bases, there was a span of 12 bases. CDR3 nucleotide sequence: TGTGCCAGCAGCGCAACCGGGAGAACCTACGAGCAGTACTTC. Translated: CASSATGRTYEQYF.

The gene calls are TRBV13 and TRBJ2-5; TRBD1 matches 8 bases. The germline gives CDR1 PRHDT, CDR2 FYEKMQ (reference sequence). Trimming took 3 bases from V and 2 from J; bases not matched to a gene: 8. The CDR3 extends over 16 amino acids. The CDR3 loop is CASSFSTGDAQETQYF. The DNA of the CDR3 is TGTGCCAGCAGCTTCTCGACAGGGGACGCGCAAGAGACCCAGTACTTC.

The J gene is TRBJ2-5, the V gene TRBV6-6, with 8 bases matching TRBD2. This CDR3 spans 14 amino acids. The V and J ends lost 5 bases and 3 bases, in that order; junction bases with no gene match: 5. Germline CDR1 and CDR2: MNHNY and SVGAGI (reference sequence). The CDR3 here is CASSGTGLEETQYF. The CDR3 DNA follows: TGTGCCAGCAGTGGGACGGGACTAGAAGAGACCCAGTACTTC.

The gene calls are TRBV3-1 and TRBJ2-7, with 9 positions matching TRBD2. The CDR3 covers 16 residues. J lost 2 bases, V lost 3 bases, and 8 bases had no gene match. Germline-derived CDR1 and CDR2 are LGHDT and YNNKEL (reference sequence). The CDR3, as DNA: TGTGCCAGCAGCCACGCGGTAGTAGCGGGGGCCTACGAGCAGTACTTC. It encodes CASSHAVVAGAYEQYF.

This chain uses TRBV6-5 with TRBJ2-7, with D possibly matching TRBD1 (5 bases). Germline V gene data show CDR1 as MNHEY and CDR2 as SVGAGI. Trimming removed 8 bases from V and 5 bases from J, with 19 bases in between. CDR3 length: 14 amino acids. DNA for the CDR3: TGTGCCAGCGGGGCCCAGACGCGTGTCCACGAGCAGTACTTC. It encodes CASGAQTRVHEQYF.

This chain joins TRBV4-3 and TRBJ1-4, with D unresolved. V dropped 0 bases and J dropped 4 bases, with 9 bases sitting between them. Per the germline V gene, CDR1 is LGHNA and CDR2 is YSLEER. The CDR3 is made up of 15 amino acids. As DNA, the CDR3 is TGCGCCAGCAGCCAAGATCCCGGTTTTAATGAAAAACTGTTTTTT. As protein: CASSQDPGFNEKLFF.

The genes are TRBV27 and TRBJ2-5; 10 positions agree with TRBD1. The V segment lost 2 bases and the J segment 5 bases; nucleotides outside the gene matches: 14. Germline V gives CDR1 MNHEY, CDR2 SMNVEV (reference sequence). The CDR3 sequence is 18 residues long. Here the CDR3 reads CASSLTPPWTGGWETQYF. CDR3 sequence (DNA): TGTGCCAGCAGTTTAACCCCTCCCTGGACAGGGGGTTGGGAGACCCAGTACTTC.

The chain joins TRBV7-2 to TRBJ2-7; perhaps TRBD1 as D (5 bases). Germline V gene sequence: CDR1 SGHTA, CDR2 FQGNSA. Trimming took off 3 bases at V and 0 bases at J, with 15 bases between the two ends. The CDR3 runs to 16 residues. The CDR3 region has the DNA TGTGCCAGCAGCTTCCAGGGTCTAAACGCCTCCTACGAGCAGTACTTC. It codes for CASSFQGLNASYEQYF. Full variable domain (remainder filled in from reference TRBV7-2 and TRBJ2-7): GAGVSQSPSNKVTEKGKDVELRCDPISGHTALYWYRQSLGQGLEFLIYFQGNSAPDKSGLPSDRFSAERTGGSVSTLTIQRTQQEDSAVYLCASSFQGLNASYEQYFGPGTRLTVT.

The chain links TRBV11-2 to TRBJ1-2; TRBD1 might be the D (5 bases). Trimming shortened V by 9 bases and J by 3 bases, and 17 bases separated the two germline ends. CDR1 and CDR2 from the germline V gene are SGHAT and FQNNGV. This CDR3 spans 14 amino acids. This chain's CDR3 is CASWAPGSDYGYTF. The CDR3 nucleotides read TGTGCCAGTTGGGCCCCAGGGTCAGACTATGGCTACACCTTC.

A single count supports this clonotype. This sequence joins TRBV24-1 and TRBJ1-1, with D hard to call. The V gene's germline CDR1 is KGHDR and CDR2 SFDVKD. V was cut by 4 bases and J by 5 bases, with 4 bases left in between. There are 11 residues in the CDR3. The CDR3 loop is CATSEDTEAFF. In DNA form, the CDR3 reads TGTGCCACCAGTGAGGATACTGAAGCTTTCTTT.

CDR3 in DNA: TGTGCCAGCAGCCAAGTGGGACAGAAGCAGTTCTTC. This gives the protein CASSQVGQKQFF. V usage is TRBV14 and J usage is TRBJ2-1; TRBD1 matches 7 bases. The V segment lost 1 base and the J segment 11 bases; nucleotides outside the gene matches: 2. The CDR3 sequence is 12 residues long. Germline V gives CDR1 SGHDN, CDR2 FVKESK.

In this sample, this clonotype turned up a few times. The chain couples TRBV27 to TRBJ1-4; D is undetermined. The CDR3 extends over 14 amino acids. CDR1 is MNHEY and CDR2 is SMNVEV in the germline V gene (reference sequence). Between the trimmed V and J ends, which lost 5 bases and 0 bases, there was a span of 7 bases. The chain's CDR3 is CASSGGATNEKLFF. In DNA form, the CDR3 reads TGTGCCAGCAGTGGCGGCGCAACTAATGAAAAACTGTTTTTT.

This clonotype has only a few counts. The chain has TRBV7-9 and TRBJ2-2; no reliable D call. Trimming shortened V by 5 bases and J by 5 bases, and 6 bases separated the two germline ends. CDR1 is SEHNR and CDR2 is FQNEAQ in the germline V gene (reference sequence). This CDR3 is built from 12 residues. The CDR3 DNA reads TGTGCCAGCAGCCCTGGGACCGGGGAGCTGTTTTTT. It translates to CASSPGTGELFF.

This chain joins TRBV27 and TRBJ1-1; TRBD1 matches 7 bases. The CDR3 loop spans 14 amino acids. Unmatched junction bases numbered 12, after V lost 9 bases and J lost 5 bases. The V gene's germline CDR1 is MNHEY and CDR2 SMNVEV (reference sequence). The CDR3 DNA sequence: TGTGCCAGTTACCCATCTCGACAGGGAACTGAAGCTTTCTTT. Amino acid sequence: CASYPSRQGTEAFF.

This rearrangement joins TRBV13 to TRBJ2-1, with TRBD2 identical over 9 bases. Germline V gene data show CDR1 as PRHDT and CDR2 as FYEKMQ (reference sequence). The CDR3 extends over 15 amino acids. The ends lost 5 bases at V and 4 bases at J; junction bases unmatched: 6. The DNA for the CDR3 is TGTGCCAGCAGCATTAGCGGGAGCGTTTACAATGAGCAGTTCTTC. Translating gives CASSISGSVYNEQFF.

The rearrangement uses TRBV30 and TRBJ2-1, with D possibly matching TRBD1 (5 bases). V gave up 4 bases and J gave up 0 bases, with 16 bases separating them. Germline V CDR1 and CDR2: GTSNPN, SVGIG (reference sequence). The CDR3 loop spans 16 amino acids. The CDR3, as DNA: TGTGCCTGGACCAAGGGGTCCCTTGGCTCCTACAATGAGCAGTTCTTC. This sequence encodes CAWTKGSLGSYNEQFF.

The chain links TRBV30 to TRBJ1-1; D remains unclear. The length of the CDR3 is 13 residues. Germline V CDR1 and CDR2: GTSNPN, SVGIG (reference sequence). Trimming cost V 5 bases and J 5 bases, with 15 bases left between them. The CDR3 DNA reads TGTGCCTGGGACGAGATTGGCTGGACTGAAGCTTTCTTT. It translates to CAWDEIGWTEAFF. Complete variable domain (other parts from reference TRBV30 and TRBJ1-1): SQTIHQWPATLVQPVGSPLSLECTVEGTSNPNLYWYRQAAGRGLQLLFYSVGIGQISSEVPQNLSASRPQDRQFILSSKKLLLSDSGFYLCAWDEIGWTEAFFGQGTRLTVV.

The chain joins TRBV20-1 to TRBJ2-3; a weak D match, TRBD2 (8 bases). This CDR3 is 13 amino acids long. Per the germline V gene, CDR1 is DFQATT and CDR2 is SNEGSKA (reference sequence). Trimming pared 3 bases from V and 4 bases from J, leaving 11 bases between. This CDR3 is CSASGRGPDTQYF. In nucleotides, the CDR3 is TGCAGTGCTAGCGGGAGGGGGCCAGATACGCAGTATTTT.

The chain is built from TRBV4-1 and TRBJ2-7; 12 nucleotides line up with TRBD1. The CDR3 is 16 amino acids. Germline V gene lookup returns CDR1 MGHRA and CDR2 YSYEKL. With V trimmed by 0 bases and J by 4 bases, 4 bases remained unmatched. CDR3 region: CASSQDGGQGAYEQYF. CDR3 sequence (DNA): TGCGCCAGCAGCCAAGATGGGGGACAGGGGGCTTACGAGCAGTACTTC.

The V and J genes are TRBV20-1 and TRBJ2-2, with 10 bases that match TRBD1. Germline values: CDR1 DFQATT, CDR2 SNEGSKA (reference sequence). J lost 10 bases, V lost 0 bases, and 8 bases had no gene match. This CDR3 region has 15 residues. CDR3 nucleotides: TGCAGTGCTAGAGATACCGGGACAGGGGCCCCGGAGCTGTTTTTT. It specifies CSARDTGTGAPELFF.

The rearrangement joins TRBV7-9 to TRBJ2-5; weak D call: TRBD1 (5 bases). Trimming shortened V by 1 base and J by 1 base, and 10 bases separated the two germline ends. The CDR3 is 15 residues long. Looked up from germline, CDR1 is SEHNR and CDR2 is FQNEAQ (reference sequence). In nucleotides, the CDR3 is TGTGCCAGCAGCTTAGATCGTGGGGCCCAAGAGACCCAGTACTTC. This encodes CASSLDRGAQETQYF.

In nucleotides, the CDR3 is TGTGCCAGCAGCCAGGACAGGAGGAACACTGAAGCTTTCTTT. Amino acids: CASSQDRRNTEAFF. The rearrangement links TRBV5-6 to TRBJ1-1; 7 positions agree with TRBD1. The CDR3 consists of 14 residues. The trim removed 4 bases at V and 1 base at J, leaving 4 bases unmatched. Looked up from germline, CDR1 is SGHDT and CDR2 is YYEEEE.

CDR3 nucleotides: TGCGCCAGTGTAACGGGAGTCGTCTGGGATGAGCAGTTCTTC. Residues: CASVTGVVWDEQFF. The chain combines TRBV10-2 with TRBJ2-1, with D possibly matching TRBD2 (6 bases). In germline, CDR1 is WSHSY, CDR2 SAAADI. With 9 bases removed from V and 8 bases from J, the gap between germline ends came to 20 bases. The CDR3 spans 14 residues.